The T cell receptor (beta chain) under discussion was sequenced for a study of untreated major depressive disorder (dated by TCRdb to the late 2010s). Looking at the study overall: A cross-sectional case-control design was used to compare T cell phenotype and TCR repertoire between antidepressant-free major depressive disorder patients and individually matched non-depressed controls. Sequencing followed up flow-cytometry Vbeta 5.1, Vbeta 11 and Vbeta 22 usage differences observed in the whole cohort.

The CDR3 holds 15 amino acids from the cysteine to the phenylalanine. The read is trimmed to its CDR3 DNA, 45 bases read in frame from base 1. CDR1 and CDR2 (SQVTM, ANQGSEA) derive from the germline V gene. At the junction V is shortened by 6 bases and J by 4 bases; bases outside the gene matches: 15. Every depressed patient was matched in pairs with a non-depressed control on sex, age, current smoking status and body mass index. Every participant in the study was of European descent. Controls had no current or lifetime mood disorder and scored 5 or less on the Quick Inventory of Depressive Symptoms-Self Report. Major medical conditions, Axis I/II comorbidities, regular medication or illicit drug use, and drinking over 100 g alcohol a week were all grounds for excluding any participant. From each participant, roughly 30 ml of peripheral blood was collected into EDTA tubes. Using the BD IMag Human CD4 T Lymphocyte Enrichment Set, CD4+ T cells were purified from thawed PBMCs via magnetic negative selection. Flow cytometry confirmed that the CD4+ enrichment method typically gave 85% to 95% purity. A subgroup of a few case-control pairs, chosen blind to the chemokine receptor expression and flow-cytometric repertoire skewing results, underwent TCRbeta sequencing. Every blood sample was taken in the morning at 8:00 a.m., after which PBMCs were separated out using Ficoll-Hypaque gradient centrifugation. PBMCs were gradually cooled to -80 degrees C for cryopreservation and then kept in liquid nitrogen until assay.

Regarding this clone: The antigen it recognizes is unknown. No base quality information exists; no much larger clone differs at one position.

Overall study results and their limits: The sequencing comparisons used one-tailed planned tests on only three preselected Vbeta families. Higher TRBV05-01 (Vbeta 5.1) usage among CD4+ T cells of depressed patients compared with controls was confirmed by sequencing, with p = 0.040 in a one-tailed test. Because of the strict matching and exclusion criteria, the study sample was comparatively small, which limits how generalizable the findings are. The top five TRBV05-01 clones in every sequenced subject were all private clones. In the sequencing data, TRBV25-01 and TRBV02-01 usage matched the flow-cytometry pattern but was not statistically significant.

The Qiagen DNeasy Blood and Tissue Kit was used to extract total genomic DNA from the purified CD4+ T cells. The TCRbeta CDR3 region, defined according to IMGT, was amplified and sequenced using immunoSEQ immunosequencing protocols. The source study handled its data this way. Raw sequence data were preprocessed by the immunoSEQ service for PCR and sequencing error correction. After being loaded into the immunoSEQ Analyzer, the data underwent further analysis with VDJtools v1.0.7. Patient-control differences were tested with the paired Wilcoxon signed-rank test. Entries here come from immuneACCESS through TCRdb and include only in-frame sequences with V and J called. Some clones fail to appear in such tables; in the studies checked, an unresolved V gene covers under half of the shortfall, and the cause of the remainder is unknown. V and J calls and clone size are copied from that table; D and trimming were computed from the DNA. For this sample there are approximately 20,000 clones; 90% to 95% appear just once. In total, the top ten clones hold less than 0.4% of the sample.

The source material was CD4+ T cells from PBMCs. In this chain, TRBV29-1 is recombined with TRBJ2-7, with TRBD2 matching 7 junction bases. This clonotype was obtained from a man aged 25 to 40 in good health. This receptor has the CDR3 CSVEPWGGGLYEQYF. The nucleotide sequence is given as TGCAGCGTCGAACCTTGGGGGGGAGGTTTATACGAGCAGTACTTC.